The rows below give T cell receptor beta chains drawn from one sample of a study of cytomegalovirus exposure and HLA in healthy donors. Sequenced by immunoSEQ multiplex PCR; TCRdb stores in-frame clones only, minus some. The profile shows roughly 75,000 clones, 84% of them singletons. Sample: PBMCs. Every receptor here comes from a man in his 70s in good health and CMV-seropositive. The CDR3 runs from the conserved cysteine through the conserved F or W.

TRBJ1-2 TRBV5-1 CASSRGSNYGYTF
TRBJ1-1 TRBV7-2 CASSSGLGLNTEAFF
TRBJ2-7 TRBV7-2 CASSLVGGDKQYF
TRBJ1-2 TRBV10-3 CAISESYRAAYGYTF
TRBJ2-3 TRBV6-4 CASSEAGGTDTQYF
TRBJ1-1 TRBV2 CASSDWEREGTEAFF
TRBJ2-5 TRBV7-9 CASSLGRGGPGTQYF
TRBJ2-7 TRBV5-1 CASSAGTGAYEQYF
TRBJ1-2 TRBV14 CASSRQTGGLGYTF
TRBJ2-7 TRBV6-5 CASSSWTSGGVSEQYF
TRBJ1-2 TRBV6-1 CASTADRFNYGYTF
TRBJ2-1 TRBV7-3 CASSLTSGGANEQFF